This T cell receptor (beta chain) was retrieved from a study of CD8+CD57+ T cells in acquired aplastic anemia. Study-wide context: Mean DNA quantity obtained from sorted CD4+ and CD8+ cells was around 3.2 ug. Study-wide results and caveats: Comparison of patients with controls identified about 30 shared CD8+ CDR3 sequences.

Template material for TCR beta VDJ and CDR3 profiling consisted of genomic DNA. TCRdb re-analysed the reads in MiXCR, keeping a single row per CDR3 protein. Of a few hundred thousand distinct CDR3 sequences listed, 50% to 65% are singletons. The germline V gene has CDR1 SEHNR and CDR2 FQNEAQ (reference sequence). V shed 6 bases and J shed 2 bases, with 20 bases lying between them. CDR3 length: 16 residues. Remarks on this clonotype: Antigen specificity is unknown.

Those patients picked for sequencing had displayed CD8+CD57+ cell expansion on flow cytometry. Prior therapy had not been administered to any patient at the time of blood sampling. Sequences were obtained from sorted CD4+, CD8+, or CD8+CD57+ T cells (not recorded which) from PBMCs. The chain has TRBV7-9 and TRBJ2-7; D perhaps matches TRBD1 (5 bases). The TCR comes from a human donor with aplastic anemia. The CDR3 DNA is TGTGCCAGCAGTACATCATCACAGGCCGCGACCTACGAGCAGTACTTC. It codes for CASSTSSQAATYEQYF.